The 18 T cell receptor beta chains given below trace back to one sample, sequenced in a study of blood T cell repertoires in COVID-19. Generated by immunoSEQ multiplex PCR, the TCRdb table keeps only in-frame clones and is missing some. The sample lists about 50,000 clones; 90% were seen once. Sequencing input: peripheral blood. These receptors were taken from a woman older than 75 with acute or convalescent COVID-19.

The chain links TRBV7-9 to TRBJ1-4; D perhaps matches TRBD1 (5 bases). The CDR3 covers 12 residues. With 6 bases removed from V and 8 bases from J, the gap between germline ends came to 10 bases. The germline CDR1 and CDR2 sequences are SEHNR and FQNEAQ (reference sequence). CDR3: CASRPKGEKLFF. The CDR3 DNA is TGTGCCAGCAGACCAAAGGGGGAAAAACTGTTTTTT.

This sequence joins TRBV7-2 and TRBJ2-2; tentative D call: TRBD2 (6 bases). V was cut by 11 bases and J by 6 bases, with 19 bases left in between. This CDR3 contains 14 residues. The V gene's germline CDR1 is SGHTA and CDR2 FQGNSA. The CDR3 sequence: CASYRGGTSGELFF. As DNA, the CDR3 is TGTGCCTCCTATCGGGGCGGGACCTCCGGGGAGCTGTTTTTT.

This clone was picked up a small number of times. The chain carries TRBV30 and TRBJ1-3; perhaps TRBD1 as D (5 bases). The CDR3 sequence is 15 residues long. The V gene's germline CDR1 is GTSNPN and CDR2 SVGIG (reference sequence). V dropped 2 bases and J dropped 8 bases, with 19 bases sitting between them. For the CDR3, the DNA is TGTGCCTGGAGTATGAAGGGGAATCGGTTAGACACCATATATTTT. Translating gives CAWSMKGNRLDTIYF.

This chain connects TRBV3-1 (or the pseudogene TRBV3-2) to TRBJ2-5; D not resolved. V was clipped by 0 bases and J by 5 bases, with 13 bases between them. Germline V gene sequence: CDR1 LGHDT, CDR2 YNNKEL (reference sequence). The CDR3 is 15 residues long. CDR3 DNA: TGTGCCAGCAGCCAAGATGAAGCCCAGCGCGAGACCCAGTACTTC. Translating it yields CASSQDEAQRETQYF.

The chain links TRBV6-1 to TRBJ1-1; possible D gene TRBD1, 5 bases. V lost 6 bases, J lost 4 bases, and 15 bases lay in between. The germline V gene encodes CDR1 MNHNS and CDR2 SASEGT. The CDR3 loop spans 14 amino acids. CDR3 in DNA: TGTGCCAGCAGCCTGATGGGGGGGGGCACTGAAGCTTTCTTT. Translation: CASSLMGGGTEAFF.

This clone was picked up one time. The chain links TRBV7-2 to TRBJ2-7, with 13 bases identical to TRBD2. The CDR3 extends over 15 amino acids. The trim removed 5 bases at V and 4 bases at J, leaving 5 bases unmatched. Germline CDR1 and CDR2: SGHTA and FQGNSA. This chain's CDR3 is CASSQTSGRPYEQYF. CDR3 nucleotide sequence: TGTGCCAGCAGCCAGACTAGCGGGAGGCCGTACGAGCAGTACTTC.

The rearrangement links TRBV27 to TRBJ2-7, with D tentatively TRBD2 (6 bases). This CDR3 has 14 residues. V lost 6 bases, J lost 5 bases, and 17 bases lay in between. In germline, CDR1 is MNHEY, CDR2 SMNVEV (reference sequence). The CDR3 region has the DNA TGTGCCAGCAGGAGGCAGGGAGGTGGCCACGAGCAGTACTTC. It yields the protein CASRRQGGGHEQYF.

The chain uses TRBV7-2 and TRBJ2-2; 8 nucleotides line up with TRBD1. Trimming cost V 1 base and J 1 base; bases outside gene matches: 5. The CDR3 is 17 amino acids. The germline V gene encodes CDR1 SGHTA and CDR2 FQGNSA. CDR3 bases: TGTGCCAGCAGCTTAGTACGGGGACAGGTGAACACCGGGGAGCTGTTTTTT. Amino acid sequence: CASSLVRGQVNTGELFF.

This clone has only a few counts. This chain joins TRBV6-5 and TRBJ1-5; unclear D gene. This CDR3 has 14 residues. Germline CDR1 MNHEY, CDR2 SVGAGI. Trimming shortened V by 2 bases and J by 6 bases, and 11 bases separated the two germline ends. CDR3: CASSYVSGSQPQHF. CDR3 sequence (DNA): TGTGCCAGCAGTTACGTTTCAGGCTCTCAGCCCCAGCATTTT.

The chain has TRBV6-2 or TRBV6-3 and TRBJ2-7; a weak D match, TRBD1 (6 bases). V gave up 2 bases and J gave up 0 bases, with 11 bases separating them. Germline CDR1 is MNHEY and CDR2 is SVGEGT. This CDR3 region has 15 residues. The DNA of the CDR3 is TGTGCCAGCAGTTACCCGGACAGCACCTCCTACGAGCAGTACTTC. Its protein product is CASSYPDSTSYEQYF.

The chain recombines TRBV9 with TRBJ1-4; 7 nucleotides align to TRBD1. The length of the CDR3 is 16 residues. Germline trimming cut 4 bases from V and 5 bases from J; bases unmatched to any gene: 11. Germline CDR1 SGDLS, CDR2 YYNGEE. The CDR3 loop reads CASSPHTGTANEKLFF. The CDR3 DNA sequence: TGTGCCAGCAGCCCTCATACCGGGACAGCGAATGAAAAACTGTTTTTT.

The chain recombines TRBV24-1 with TRBJ1-4, with D tentatively TRBD1 (6 bases). CDR1 and CDR2 from the germline V gene are KGHDR and SFDVKD. Trimming took 3 bases from V and 8 from J, leaving 6 bases between them. This CDR3 has 12 residues. The CDR3: CATSDGQEKLFF. CDR3 nucleotide sequence: TGTGCCACCAGTGATGGACAGGAAAAACTGTTTTTT.

A single count supports this clone. The CDR3 nucleotides read TGTGCCAGCAGCCACATCGGACAGGGGGTAAAGCGGGAAGCTTTCTTT. It translates to CASSHIGQGVKREAFF. The J gene is TRBJ1-1, the V gene TRBV7-2; 10 bases align to TRBD1. The germline V gene has CDR1 SGHTA and CDR2 FQGNSA. The V gene end was trimmed by 5 bases and the J gene end by 8 bases; junction bases not matched to a gene: 14. This CDR3 has 16 residues. The whole variable domain, filled in from reference TRBV7-2 and TRBJ1-1, reads GAGVSQSPSNKVTEKGKDVELRCDPISGHTALYWYRQSLGQGLEFLIYFQGNSAPDKSGLPSDRFSAERTGGSVSTLTIQRTQQEDSAVYLCASSHIGQGVKREAFFGQGTRLTVV.

The chain combines TRBV6-4 with TRBJ1-1; D is undetermined. The germline V and J ends were trimmed by 4 bases and 0 bases, with 6 bases remaining between them. The length of the CDR3 is 13 residues. Germline V lookup: CDR1 MRHNA, CDR2 SNTAGT. The CDR3 loop reads CASSGDMNTEAFF. In nucleotides, the CDR3 is TGTGCCAGCAGTGGAGACATGAACACTGAAGCTTTCTTT.

The V and J genes are TRBV30 and TRBJ2-5; 11 bases are shared with TRBD2. From germline, CDR1 is GTSNPN and CDR2 SVGIG (reference sequence). After removal of 3 bases from V and 4 bases from J, the junction contained 7 bases not matched to a gene. The CDR3 runs to 15 residues. CDR3 residues: CAWRRLAGGGETQYF. The CDR3, as DNA: TGTGCCTGGAGACGGCTAGCGGGAGGTGGAGAGACCCAGTACTTC.

This clone was observed once. The chain joins TRBV7-2 to TRBJ2-7; 12 nucleotides agree with TRBD2. The CDR3 length is 16 residues. With V trimmed by 5 bases and J by 3 bases, 8 bases remained unmatched. Germline V gene sequence: CDR1 SGHTA, CDR2 FQGNSA. The CDR3 region has the DNA TGTGCCAGCAGCCCTGGACTAGCGGGGACAATCTACGAGCAGTACTTC. It encodes CASSPGLAGTIYEQYF.

The rearrangement uses TRBV7-2 and TRBJ1-1; maybe TRBD1 (5 bases). V lost 5 bases to trimming and J lost 0 bases, with 13 bases between them. Germline V gene sequence: CDR1 SGHTA, CDR2 FQGNSA. The CDR3 is 15 amino acids. In DNA, the CDR3 is TGTGCCAGCAGCCAAAGACAGTCGATGAACACTGAAGCTTTCTTT. This translates into CASSQRQSMNTEAFF.

The chain recombines TRBV7-9 with TRBJ1-3; TRBD1 matches at 7 bases. Germline-derived CDR1 and CDR2 are SEHNR and FQNEAQ (reference sequence). This CDR3 is built from 15 residues. Unmatched junction bases numbered 2, after V lost 1 base and J lost 2 bases. CDR3 protein: CASSLVTGTGNTIYF. The CDR3 coding sequence is TGTGCCAGCAGCTTAGTGACAGGGACTGGAAACACCATATATTTT.